This T cell receptor (beta chain) was recovered during a study of T cells in Graves' hyperthyroidism and ophthalmopathy. Trimming took 8 bases from V and 2 from J, leaving 7 bases between them. The germline CDR1 and CDR2 sequences are MDHEN and SYDVKM. This CDR3 has 12 amino acids. RNA transcripts served as the template for amplifying TCR beta CDR3 regions. HTBI primers were used for first-round RT-PCR of the TCR CDR3. TCRdb passed the multiplex PCR reads through MiXCR, listing each CDR3 protein once. The data contain some 740,000 distinct CDR3 sequences, roughly 15% of them seen just once; the ten biggest clones take up roughly 10%. Study results and caveats: Blood shared most expanded thyroid clonotypes above 0.001.

Diagnosis of hyperthyroidism was new in patients aged 18 to 65, and its duration was under 2 months. The diagnostic basis comprised clinical symptoms, serum thyroxine and TRAb, thyroid ultrasound and orbital computed tomography. The source of the PBMCs was around 10 ml of fresh peripheral blood. To note about this clonotype: The antigen is undetermined.

The sequenced material came from blood. This clonotype originated in a woman between 18 and 30 years old with Graves' hyperthyroidism. This rearrangement joins TRBV28 to TRBJ1-3; D call uncertain. CDR3: CASGVPGNTIYF. In DNA form, the CDR3 reads TGTGCCAGCGGGGTACCTGGAAACACCATATATTTT.